Listed below are T cell receptor beta chains from one sample, sequenced in a study of CD4 T cell repertoires and nickel. TCRdb recomputed calls from the RT-PCR reads with MiXCR, one row per CDR3 protein. This table has over 300 distinct CDR3 sequences, about 55% appearing once. The source material was CD4+ T cells from blood, not recorded whether cultured. The origin of the receptors is a human donor in a nickel allergy study, with or without nickel allergy (not recorded which). It is not recorded whether this sample comes from one donor or several. CDR3s include the opening cysteine and the closing phenylalanine or tryptophan. Fields, in order: J gene, clone size, V gene, D gene, CDR3 protein, CDR3 DNA. The D gene is left open where the match is weak. Clone size is stated in some rows and not others, as once, few, many or a class when expanded.

j_gene: TRBJ1-1; abundance: NA; v_gene: TRBV19; d_gene: NA; CDR3aa: CASLPPKASGGTEAFF; CDR3nt: TGTGCCAGTCTTCCACCCAAGGCCTCAGGAGGGACTGAAGCTTTCTTT
j_gene: TRBJ1-5; abundance: NA; v_gene: TRBV3-1; d_gene: TRBD1; CDR3aa: CASSQDATGVQPQHF; CDR3nt: TGTGCCAGCAGCCAAGATGCGACAGGGGTGCAGCCCCAGCATTTT
j_gene: TRBJ2-3; abundance: NA; v_gene: TRBV28; d_gene: NA; CDR3aa: CASSLPSGRSSTDTQYF; CDR3nt: TGTGCCAGCAGTCTCCCCTCAGGCCGGAGTAGCACAGATACGCAGTATTTT
j_gene: TRBJ1-6; abundance: NA; v_gene: TRBV2; d_gene: NA; CDR3aa: CASRPGWVSPLHF; CDR3nt: TGTGCCAGCCGACCCGGCTGGGTGTCACCCCTCCACTTT
j_gene: TRBJ2-5; abundance: few; v_gene: TRBV19; d_gene: TRBD1; CDR3aa: CASSPGQGYQETQYF; CDR3nt: TGTGCCAGTAGCCCGGGACAGGGTTACCAAGAGACCCAGTACTTC
j_gene: TRBJ2-1; abundance: NA; v_gene: TRBV12-3/TRBV12-4; d_gene: NA; CDR3aa: CASSLAGGHFNEQFF; CDR3nt: TGTGCCAGCAGTTTAGCGGGGGGGCATTTCAATGAGCAGTTCTTC
j_gene: TRBJ2-3; abundance: few; v_gene: TRBV2; d_gene: NA; CDR3aa: CAGNLATDTQYF; CDR3nt: TGTGCCGGCAACTTAGCCACAGATACGCAGTATTTT
j_gene: TRBJ2-1; abundance: NA; v_gene: TRBV6-5; d_gene: NA; CDR3aa: CASSRRVGEQFF; CDR3nt: TGTGCCAGCAGTAGACGGGTAGGTGAGCAGTTCTTC
j_gene: TRBJ2-1; abundance: NA; v_gene: TRBV2; d_gene: NA; CDR3aa: CASSEARGVEQFF; CDR3nt: TGTGCCAGCAGTGAAGCCCGTGGGGTGGAGCAGTTCTTC
j_gene: TRBJ2-3; abundance: NA; v_gene: TRBV18; d_gene: TRBD2; CDR3aa: CASSPGLAPDTQYF; CDR3nt: TGTGCCAGCTCACCCGGACTAGCGCCGGATACGCAGTATTTT
j_gene: TRBJ2-5; abundance: NA; v_gene: TRBV10-2; d_gene: TRBD2; CDR3aa: CASRRGGATQETQYF; CDR3nt: TGCGCCAGCAGGCGGGGGGGCGCGACCCAAGAGACCCAGTACTTC
j_gene: TRBJ2-7; abundance: NA; v_gene: TRBV20-1; d_gene: TRBD2; CDR3aa: CSARGPARGTSGRVTYEQYF; CDR3nt: TGCAGTGCTAGAGGCCCCGCCCGCGGGACTAGCGGGAGGGTTACCTACGAGCAGTACTTC
j_gene: TRBJ2-1; abundance: NA; v_gene: TRBV5-1; d_gene: NA; CDR3aa: CASRGGGSVNSYNEQFF; CDR3nt: TGCGCCAGCCGAGGAGGGGGCTCGGTGAATTCCTACAATGAGCAGTTCTTC
j_gene: TRBJ2-1; abundance: NA; v_gene: TRBV24-1; d_gene: TRBD1; CDR3aa: CATSSQGANEQFF; CDR3nt: TGTGCCACCAGTTCCCAGGGGGCCAATGAGCAGTTCTTC
j_gene: TRBJ1-2; abundance: NA; v_gene: TRBV20-1; d_gene: TRBD1; CDR3aa: CSASPRTGGYTF; CDR3nt: TGCAGTGCTAGCCCGAGGACAGGTGGCTACACCTTC
j_gene: TRBJ1-3; abundance: NA; v_gene: TRBV6-2/TRBV6-3; d_gene: NA; CDR3aa: CASRNPGNTIYF; CDR3nt: TGTGCCAGCAGGAACCCTGGAAACACCATATATTTT
j_gene: TRBJ2-1; abundance: NA; v_gene: TRBV12-3/TRBV12-4; d_gene: NA; CDR3aa: CASSFMGGPPYNEQFF; CDR3nt: TGTGCCAGCAGTTTCATGGGGGGCCCACCCTATAATGAGCAGTTCTTC
j_gene: TRBJ2-1; abundance: few; v_gene: TRBV4-2; d_gene: NA; CDR3aa: CASSQERNEQFF; CDR3nt: TGTGCCAGCAGCCAAGAACGCAATGAGCAGTTCTTC
j_gene: TRBJ1-1; abundance: NA; v_gene: TRBV2; d_gene: NA; CDR3aa: CASSREGGYTEAFF; CDR3nt: TGTGCCAGCTCCAGGGAGGGGGGTTACACTGAAGCTTTCTTT
j_gene: TRBJ2-7; abundance: NA; v_gene: TRBV20-1; d_gene: TRBD1; CDR3aa: CSAREPPGQDSYEQYF; CDR3nt: TGCAGTGCTAGAGAGCCCCCGGGACAGGATTCCTACGAGCAGTACTTC
j_gene: TRBJ1-4; abundance: NA; v_gene: TRBV24-1; d_gene: NA; CDR3aa: CATTNNEKLFF; CDR3nt: TGTGCCACCACCAATAATGAAAAACTGTTTTTT
j_gene: TRBJ1-1; abundance: few; v_gene: TRBV15; d_gene: NA; CDR3aa: CATSRSGGNTEAFF; CDR3nt: TGTGCCACCAGCAGAAGCGGCGGGAACACTGAAGCTTTCTTT
j_gene: TRBJ1-1; abundance: few; v_gene: TRBV6-1; d_gene: NA; CDR3aa: CASSESLGTPAFF; CDR3nt: TGTGCCAGCAGTGAATCTCTTGGGACACCCGCTTTCTTT
j_gene: TRBJ2-2; abundance: NA; v_gene: TRBV7-2; d_gene: NA; CDR3aa: CASSLQANGNTGELFF; CDR3nt: TGTGCCAGCAGCTTACAGGCTAACGGGAACACCGGGGAGCTGTTTTTT
j_gene: TRBJ2-3; abundance: NA; v_gene: TRBV5-1; d_gene: TRBD2; CDR3aa: CASSLTAGGTDTQYF; CDR3nt: TGCGCCAGCAGCTTAACGGCGGGGGGCACAGATACGCAGTATTTT
j_gene: TRBJ2-7; abundance: NA; v_gene: TRBV14; d_gene: NA; CDR3aa: CASSQDWVRVHEQYF; CDR3nt: TGTGCCAGCAGCCAAGATTGGGTGCGGGTTCACGAGCAGTACTTC
j_gene: TRBJ1-5; abundance: few; v_gene: TRBV20-1; d_gene: NA; CDR3aa: CSARGGGRHQPQHF; CDR3nt: TGCAGTGCTAGGGGGGGGGGTCGGCATCAGCCCCAGCATTTT
j_gene: TRBJ2-1; abundance: NA; v_gene: TRBV21-1; d_gene: NA; CDR3aa: CASSGGIDHNEQFF; CDR3nt: TGTGCCAGCAGCGGGGGGATAGATCACAATGAGCAGTTCTTC
j_gene: TRBJ1-5; abundance: NA; v_gene: TRBV7-9; d_gene: NA; CDR3aa: CASSLEPYQPQHF; CDR3nt: TGTGCCAGCAGCTTGGAACCTTATCAGCCCCAGCATTTT
j_gene: TRBJ2-3; abundance: NA; v_gene: TRBV15; d_gene: NA; CDR3aa: CATSRDRGRDTQYF; CDR3nt: TGTGCCACCAGCAGAGACAGGGGTAGAGATACGCAGTATTTT
j_gene: TRBJ1-1; abundance: NA; v_gene: TRBV5-6; d_gene: NA; CDR3aa: CASSLGLGGIRVTEAFF; CDR3nt: TGTGCCAGCAGCCTGGGGCTGGGGGGAATCCGAGTCACTGAAGCTTTCTTT
j_gene: TRBJ2-2; abundance: NA; v_gene: TRBV5-6; d_gene: TRBD2; CDR3aa: CASSPLAGGPYGELFF; CDR3nt: TGTGCCAGCAGCCCACTAGCGGGAGGGCCTTACGGGGAGCTGTTTTTT
j_gene: TRBJ1-1; abundance: NA; v_gene: TRBV29-1; d_gene: TRBD1; CDR3aa: CSVDPHGTGRTEAFF; CDR3nt: TGCAGCGTTGACCCACACGGGACAGGGCGCACTGAAGCTTTCTTT
j_gene: TRBJ2-2; abundance: NA; v_gene: TRBV2; d_gene: TRBD1; CDR3aa: CASRGTGRAGELFF; CDR3nt: TGTGCCAGCAGAGGGACAGGGAGGGCCGGGGAGCTGTTTTTT
j_gene: TRBJ2-2; abundance: NA; v_gene: TRBV27; d_gene: TRBD1; CDR3aa: CASSPGQGRTGELFF; CDR3nt: TGTGCCAGCAGCCCGGGACAGGGACGCACCGGGGAGCTGTTTTTT
j_gene: TRBJ1-4; abundance: NA; v_gene: TRBV11-3; d_gene: NA; CDR3aa: CASSLDGGRPNEKLFF; CDR3nt: TGTGCCAGCAGCTTAGATGGGGGCAGACCTAATGAAAAACTGTTTTTT
j_gene: TRBJ2-7; abundance: NA; v_gene: TRBV7-3; d_gene: TRBD2; CDR3aa: CASSLTGGSRGREQYF; CDR3nt: TGTGCCAGCAGCTTAACGGGAGGGTCCCGCGGACGCGAGCAGTACTTC
j_gene: TRBJ2-2; abundance: NA; v_gene: TRBV6-6; d_gene: TRBD1; CDR3aa: CASTLAAGTGTTGELFF; CDR3nt: TGTGCCAGCACCCTCGCGGCAGGGACAGGGACCACCGGGGAGCTGTTTTTT
j_gene: TRBJ2-2; abundance: NA; v_gene: TRBV21-1; d_gene: NA; CDR3aa: CASSIDRGLDTGELFF; CDR3nt: TGTGCCAGCAGCATTGACAGGGGGCTTGACACCGGGGAGCTGTTTTTT
j_gene: TRBJ2-5; abundance: NA; v_gene: TRBV7-3; d_gene: NA; CDR3aa: CASSLGRLETQYF; CDR3nt: TGTGCCAGCAGCCTCGGACGCCTCGAGACCCAGTACTTC
j_gene: TRBJ1-5; abundance: few; v_gene: TRBV10-3; d_gene: NA; CDR3aa: CAISDSGRGVQPQHF; CDR3nt: TGTGCCATCAGTGATTCGGGGAGGGGGGTTCAGCCCCAGCATTTT
j_gene: TRBJ1-6; abundance: NA; v_gene: TRBV7-2; d_gene: NA; CDR3aa: CASSSSGMNSPLHF; CDR3nt: TGTGCCAGCAGCTCATCGGGAATGAATTCACCCCTCCACTTT
j_gene: TRBJ2-5; abundance: NA; v_gene: TRBV9; d_gene: NA; CDR3aa: CASSEVQGSPQYF; CDR3nt: TGTGCCAGCAGCGAGGTGCAGGGATCTCCCCAGTACTTC
j_gene: TRBJ2-1; abundance: NA; v_gene: TRBV20-1; d_gene: TRBD2; CDR3aa: CSAILAGVGEQFF; CDR3nt: TGCAGTGCAATACTAGCGGGGGTGGGGGAGCAGTTCTTC
j_gene: TRBJ1-1; abundance: NA; v_gene: TRBV3-1; d_gene: NA; CDR3aa: CASSHSRLGVTEAFF; CDR3nt: TGTGCCAGCAGCCATTCCCGTCTAGGGGTCACTGAAGCTTTCTTT
j_gene: TRBJ2-3; abundance: NA; v_gene: TRBV6-2/TRBV6-3; d_gene: NA; CDR3aa: CASSYQWDGLSTDTQYF; CDR3nt: TGTGCCAGCAGTTATCAGTGGGACGGCCTTAGCACAGATACGCAGTATTTT
j_gene: TRBJ2-1; abundance: NA; v_gene: TRBV27; d_gene: TRBD1; CDR3aa: CASSFGTASYNEQFF; CDR3nt: TGTGCCAGCAGTTTTGGGACAGCATCCTACAATGAGCAGTTCTTC
j_gene: TRBJ1-2; abundance: few; v_gene: TRBV27; d_gene: TRBD1; CDR3aa: CASSGRQGIYGYTF; CDR3nt: TGTGCCAGCAGTGGCCGACAGGGGATCTATGGCTACACCTTC
j_gene: TRBJ1-1; abundance: NA; v_gene: TRBV5-1; d_gene: NA; CDR3aa: CASSLTRKNTEAFF; CDR3nt: TGCGCCAGCAGCTTGACCAGGAAGAACACTGAAGCTTTCTTT
j_gene: TRBJ2-5; abundance: NA; v_gene: TRBV20-1; d_gene: NA; CDR3aa: CSARFVGETQYF; CDR3nt: TGCAGTGCTAGATTCGTAGGCGAGACCCAGTACTTC
j_gene: TRBJ1-6; abundance: NA; v_gene: TRBV18; d_gene: NA; CDR3aa: CASSPPPGSNSPLHF; CDR3nt: TGTGCCAGCTCACCACCCCCGGGGTCCAATTCACCCCTCCACTTT
j_gene: TRBJ2-5; abundance: NA; v_gene: TRBV19; d_gene: NA; CDR3aa: CASRLGRQETQYF; CDR3nt: TGTGCCAGTAGACTTGGACGGCAAGAGACCCAGTACTTC